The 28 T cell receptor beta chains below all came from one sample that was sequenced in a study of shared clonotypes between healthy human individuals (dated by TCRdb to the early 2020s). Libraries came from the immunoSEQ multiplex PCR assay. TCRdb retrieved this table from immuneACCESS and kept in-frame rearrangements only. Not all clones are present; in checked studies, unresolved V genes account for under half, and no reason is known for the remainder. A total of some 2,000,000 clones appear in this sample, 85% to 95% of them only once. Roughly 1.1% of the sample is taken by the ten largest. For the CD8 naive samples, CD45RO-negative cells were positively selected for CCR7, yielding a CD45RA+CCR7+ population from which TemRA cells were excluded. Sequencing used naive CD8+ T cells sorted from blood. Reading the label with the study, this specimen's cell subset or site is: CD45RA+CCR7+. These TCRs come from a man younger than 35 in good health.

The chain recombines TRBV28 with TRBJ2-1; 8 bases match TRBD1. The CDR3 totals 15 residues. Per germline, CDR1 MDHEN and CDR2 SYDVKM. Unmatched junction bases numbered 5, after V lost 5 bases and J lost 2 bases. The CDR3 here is CASSPRDRPYNEQFF. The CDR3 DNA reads TGTGCCAGCAGTCCCCGGGACAGGCCCTACAATGAGCAGTTCTTC.

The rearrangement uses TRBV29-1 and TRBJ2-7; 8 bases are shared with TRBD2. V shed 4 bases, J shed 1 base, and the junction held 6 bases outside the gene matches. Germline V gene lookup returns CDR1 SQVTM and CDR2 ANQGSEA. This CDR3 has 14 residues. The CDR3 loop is CSVVGGAQSYEQYF. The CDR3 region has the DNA TGCAGCGTTGTCGGGGGGGCCCAATCCTACGAGCAGTACTTC.

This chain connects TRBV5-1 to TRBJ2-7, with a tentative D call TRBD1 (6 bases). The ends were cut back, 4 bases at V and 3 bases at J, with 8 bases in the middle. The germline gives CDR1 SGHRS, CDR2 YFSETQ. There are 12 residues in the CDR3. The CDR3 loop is CASSKDSYEQYF. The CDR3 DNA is TGCGCCAGCAGCAAGGACAGCTACGAGCAGTACTTC.

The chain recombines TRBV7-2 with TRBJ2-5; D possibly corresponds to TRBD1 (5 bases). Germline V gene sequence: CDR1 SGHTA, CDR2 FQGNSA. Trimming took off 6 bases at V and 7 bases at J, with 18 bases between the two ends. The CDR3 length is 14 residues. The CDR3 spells CASRPGREPMTQYF. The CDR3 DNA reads TGTGCCAGCAGACCCGGCAGGGAACCCATGACCCAGTACTTC.

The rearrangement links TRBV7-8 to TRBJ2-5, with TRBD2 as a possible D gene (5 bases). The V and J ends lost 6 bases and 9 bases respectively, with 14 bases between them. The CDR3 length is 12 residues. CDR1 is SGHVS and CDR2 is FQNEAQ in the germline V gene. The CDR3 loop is CASREVGMAQYF. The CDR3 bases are TGTGCCAGCAGGGAGGTGGGGATGGCCCAGTACTTC.

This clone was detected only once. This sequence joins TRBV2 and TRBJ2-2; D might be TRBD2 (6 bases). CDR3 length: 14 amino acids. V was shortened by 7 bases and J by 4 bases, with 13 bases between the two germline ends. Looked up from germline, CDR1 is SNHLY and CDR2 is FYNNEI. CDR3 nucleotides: TGTGCCAGCACCGGGAGTATCGGCACCGGGGAGCTGTTTTTT. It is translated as CASTGSIGTGELFF.

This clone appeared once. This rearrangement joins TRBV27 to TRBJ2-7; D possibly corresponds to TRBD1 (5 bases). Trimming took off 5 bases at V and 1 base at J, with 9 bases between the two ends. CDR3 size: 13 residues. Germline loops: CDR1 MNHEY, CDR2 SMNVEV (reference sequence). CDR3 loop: CASSGARSYEQYF. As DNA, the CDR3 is TGTGCCAGCAGTGGGGCGAGGTCCTACGAGCAGTACTTC.

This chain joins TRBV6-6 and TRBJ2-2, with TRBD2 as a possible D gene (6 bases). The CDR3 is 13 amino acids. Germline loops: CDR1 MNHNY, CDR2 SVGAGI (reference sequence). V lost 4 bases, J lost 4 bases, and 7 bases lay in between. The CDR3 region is CASSSTSTGELFF. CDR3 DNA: TGTGCCAGCAGTTCGACTAGCACCGGGGAGCTGTTTTTT.

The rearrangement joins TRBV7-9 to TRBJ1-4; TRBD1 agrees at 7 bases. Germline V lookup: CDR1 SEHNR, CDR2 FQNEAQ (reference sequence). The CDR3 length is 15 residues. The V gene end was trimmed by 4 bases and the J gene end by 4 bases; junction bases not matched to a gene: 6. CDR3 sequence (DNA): TGTGCCAGCAGCTCAGACAGGGTGAATAATGAAAAACTGTTTTTT. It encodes CASSSDRVNNEKLFF. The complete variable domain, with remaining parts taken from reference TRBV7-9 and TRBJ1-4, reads DTGVSQNPRHKITKRGQNVTFRCDPISEHNRLYWYRQTLGQGPEFLTYFQNEAQLEKSRLLSDRFSAERPKGSFSTLEIQRTEQGDSAMYLCASSSDRVNNEKLFFGSGTQLSVL.

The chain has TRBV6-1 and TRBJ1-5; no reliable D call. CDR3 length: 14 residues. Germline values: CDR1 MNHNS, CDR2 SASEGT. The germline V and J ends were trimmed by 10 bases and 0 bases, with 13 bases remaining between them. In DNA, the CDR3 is TGTGCCACCTTTCCCAACTATAGCAATCAGCCCCAGCATTTT. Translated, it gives CATFPNYSNQPQHF.

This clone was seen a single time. CDR3 sequence (DNA): TGTGCCAGCAGCTTATTTACGGCAGGGACCGACGAGCAGTACTTC. It yields the protein CASSLFTAGTDEQYF. The chain employs TRBV7-2 and TRBJ2-7; possibly TRBD1 or TRBD2 for D (5 bases each). The V gene lost 2 bases and the J gene lost 5 bases, with 16 bases spanning the gap. Germline lookup yields CDR1 SGHTA and CDR2 FQGNSA. The CDR3 loop spans 15 amino acids.

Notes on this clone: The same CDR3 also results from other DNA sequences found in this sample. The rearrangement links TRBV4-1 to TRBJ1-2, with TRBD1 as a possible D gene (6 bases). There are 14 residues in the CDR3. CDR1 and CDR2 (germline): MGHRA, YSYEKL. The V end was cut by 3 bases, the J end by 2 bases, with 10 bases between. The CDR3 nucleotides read TGCGCCAGCAGCCAGGTGCAGGGGAACTATGGCTACACCTTC. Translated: CASSQVQGNYGYTF.

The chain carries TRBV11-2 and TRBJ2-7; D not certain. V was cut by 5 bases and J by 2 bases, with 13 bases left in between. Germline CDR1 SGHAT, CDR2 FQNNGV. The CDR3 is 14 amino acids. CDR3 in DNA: TGTGCCAGCAGCCTTACATACGAAGCCTACGAGCAGTACTTC. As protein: CASSLTYEAYEQYF.

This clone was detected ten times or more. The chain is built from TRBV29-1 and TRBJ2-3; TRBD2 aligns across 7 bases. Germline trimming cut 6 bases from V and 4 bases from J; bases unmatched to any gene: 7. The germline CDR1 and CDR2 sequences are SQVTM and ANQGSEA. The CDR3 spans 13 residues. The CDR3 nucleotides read TGCAGCGTAGCGAGCGGGGAGGCAGATACGCAGTATTTT. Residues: CSVASGEADTQYF.

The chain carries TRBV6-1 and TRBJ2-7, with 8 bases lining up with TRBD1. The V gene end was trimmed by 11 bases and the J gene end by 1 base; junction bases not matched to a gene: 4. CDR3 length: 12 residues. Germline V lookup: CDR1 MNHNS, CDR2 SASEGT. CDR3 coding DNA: TGTGCCTGCGGGACAGGATCCTACGAGCAGTACTTC. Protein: CACGTGSYEQYF.

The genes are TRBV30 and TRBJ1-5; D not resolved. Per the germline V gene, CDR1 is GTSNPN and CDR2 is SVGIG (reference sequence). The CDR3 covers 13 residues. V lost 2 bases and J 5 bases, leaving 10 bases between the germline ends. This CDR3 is CAWSIEPHQPQHF. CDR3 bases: TGTGCCTGGAGTATAGAACCCCATCAGCCCCAGCATTTT.

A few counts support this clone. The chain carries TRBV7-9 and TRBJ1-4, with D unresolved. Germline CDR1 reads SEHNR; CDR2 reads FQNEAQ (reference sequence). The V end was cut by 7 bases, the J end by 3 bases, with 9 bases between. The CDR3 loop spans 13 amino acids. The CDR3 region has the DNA TGTGCCAGCACGGGGTTTGCTAATGAAAAACTGTTTTTT. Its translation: CASTGFANEKLFF. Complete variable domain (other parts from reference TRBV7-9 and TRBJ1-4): DTGVSQNPRHKITKRGQNVTFRCDPISEHNRLYWYRQTLGQGPEFLTYFQNEAQLEKSRLLSDRFSAERPKGSFSTLEIQRTEQGDSAMYLCASTGFANEKLFFGSGTQLSVL.

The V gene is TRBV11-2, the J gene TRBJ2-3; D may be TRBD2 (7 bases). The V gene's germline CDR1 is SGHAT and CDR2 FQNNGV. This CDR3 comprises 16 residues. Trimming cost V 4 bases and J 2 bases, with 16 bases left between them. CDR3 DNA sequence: TGTGCCAGCAGCTCCTGGGAGGGGGGCGACACAGATACGCAGTATTTT. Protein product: CASSSWEGGDTDTQYF.

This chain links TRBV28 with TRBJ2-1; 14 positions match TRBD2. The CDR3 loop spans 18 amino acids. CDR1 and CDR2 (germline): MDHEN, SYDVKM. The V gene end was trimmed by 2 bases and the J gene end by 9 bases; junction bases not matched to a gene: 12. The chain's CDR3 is CASSLTGMGLAGVGEQFF. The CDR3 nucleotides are TGTGCCAGCAGTTTAACAGGGATGGGACTAGCGGGGGTGGGTGAGCAGTTCTTC.

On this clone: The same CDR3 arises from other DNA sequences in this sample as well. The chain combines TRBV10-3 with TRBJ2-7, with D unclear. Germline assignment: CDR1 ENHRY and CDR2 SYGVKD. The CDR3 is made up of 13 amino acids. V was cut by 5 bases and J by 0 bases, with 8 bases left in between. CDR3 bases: TGTGCCATCAGTCCAGGAAGCTCCTACGAGCAGTACTTC. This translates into CAISPGSSYEQYF.

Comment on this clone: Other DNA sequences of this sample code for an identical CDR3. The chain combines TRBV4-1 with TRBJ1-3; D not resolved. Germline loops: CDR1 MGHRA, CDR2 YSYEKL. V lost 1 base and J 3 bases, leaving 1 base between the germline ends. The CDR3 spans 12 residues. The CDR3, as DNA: TGCGCCAGCAGCCAAGTTGGAAACACCATATATTTT. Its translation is CASSQVGNTIYF.

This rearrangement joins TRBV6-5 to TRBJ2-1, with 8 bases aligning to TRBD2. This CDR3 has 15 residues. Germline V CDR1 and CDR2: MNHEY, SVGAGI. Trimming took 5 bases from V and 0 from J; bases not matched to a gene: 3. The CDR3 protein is CASSALAASYNEQFF. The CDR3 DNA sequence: TGTGCCAGCAGTGCACTAGCGGCCTCCTACAATGAGCAGTTCTTC.

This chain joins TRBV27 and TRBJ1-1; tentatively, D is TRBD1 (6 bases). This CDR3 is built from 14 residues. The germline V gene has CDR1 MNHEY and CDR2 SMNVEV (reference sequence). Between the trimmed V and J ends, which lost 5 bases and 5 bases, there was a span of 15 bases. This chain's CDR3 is CASSPLRTVTEAFF. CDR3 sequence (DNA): TGTGCCAGCAGTCCTCTCCGGACAGTGACTGAAGCTTTCTTT.

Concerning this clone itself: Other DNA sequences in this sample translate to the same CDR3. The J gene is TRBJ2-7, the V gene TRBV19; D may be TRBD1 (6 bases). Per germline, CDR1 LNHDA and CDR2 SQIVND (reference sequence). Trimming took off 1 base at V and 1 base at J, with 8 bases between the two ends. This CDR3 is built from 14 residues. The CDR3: CASSIGQESYEQYF. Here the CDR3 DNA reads TGTGCCAGTAGTATAGGACAGGAGTCCTACGAGCAGTACTTC.

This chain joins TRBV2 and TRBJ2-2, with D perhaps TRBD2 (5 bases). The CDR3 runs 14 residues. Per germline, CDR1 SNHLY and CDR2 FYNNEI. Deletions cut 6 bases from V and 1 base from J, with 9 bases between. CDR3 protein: CASRESGNTGELFF. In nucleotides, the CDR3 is TGTGCCAGCAGGGAGAGCGGGAACACCGGGGAGCTGTTTTTT.

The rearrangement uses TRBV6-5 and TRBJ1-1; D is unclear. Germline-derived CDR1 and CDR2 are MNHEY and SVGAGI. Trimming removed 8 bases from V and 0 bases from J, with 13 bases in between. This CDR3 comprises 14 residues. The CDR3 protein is CASWETFMNTEAFF. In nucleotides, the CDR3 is TGTGCCAGCTGGGAGACGTTTATGAACACTGAAGCTTTCTTT.

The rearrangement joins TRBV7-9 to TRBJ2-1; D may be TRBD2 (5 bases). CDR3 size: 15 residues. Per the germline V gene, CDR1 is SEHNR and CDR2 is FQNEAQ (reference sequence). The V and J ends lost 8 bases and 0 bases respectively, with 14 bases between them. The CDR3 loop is CASSEASSSYNEQFF. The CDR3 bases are TGTGCCAGCTCGGAGGCTTCTAGCTCCTACAATGAGCAGTTCTTC.

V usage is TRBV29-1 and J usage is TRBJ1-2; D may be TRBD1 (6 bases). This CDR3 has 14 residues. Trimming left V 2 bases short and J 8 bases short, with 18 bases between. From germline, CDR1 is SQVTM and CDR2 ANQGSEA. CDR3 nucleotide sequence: TGCAGCGTTGAAATGGCAGGGGAAAGGGAAGGCTACACCTTC. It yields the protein CSVEMAGEREGYTF. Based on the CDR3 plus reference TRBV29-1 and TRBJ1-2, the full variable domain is SAVISQKPSRDICQRGTSLTIQCQVDSQVTMMFWYRQQPGQSLTLIATANQGSEATYESGFVIDKFPISRPNLTFSTLTVSNMSPEDSSIYLCSVEMAGEREGYTFGSGTRLTVV.